Listed below are T cell receptor beta chains from one sample, sequenced in a study of T-cell reconstitution after alpha-beta-depleted transplantation in children. MiXCR was run by TCRdb on the PCR reads, yielding one entry per CDR3 protein. The sample holds 120,000 to 150,000 distinct CDR3 sequences, around 9% seen once. Sequenced material: PBMCs, mostly from graft donor cells, taken 180 days after TCRalphabeta/CD19-depleted stem cell transplant. These TCRs come from a female patient between 2 and 15 years old who had a stem cell transplant for congenital amegakaryocytic thrombocytopenia, so the T cells may come from the graft donor. Both conserved end residues are part of each CDR3. A D gene is named only where the DNA matches it firmly. For some rows the clone size is stated as once, few or many, or as a class when expanded; others skip it.

j_call | v_call | clone_size | d_call | cdr3_length | cdr3_nt | cdr3_aa
TRBJ2-7 | TRBV20-1 | many | TRBD2 | 16 | TGCAGTGCTCTATACAAGGGACTAGCGGGGATCTACGAGCAGTACTTC | CSALYKGLAGIYEQYF
TRBJ1-2 | TRBV9 | NA | NA | 13 | TGTGCCAGCAGTCCAGATGTAAACTATGGCTACACCTTC | CASSPDVNYGYTF
TRBJ2-1 | TRBV29-1 | many | TRBD2 | 15 | TGCAGCGTCGAGGGACTAGCGGGTGGATACAATGAGCAGTTCTTC | CSVEGLAGGYNEQFF
TRBJ1-1 | TRBV20-1 | many | NA | 14 | TGCAGTGTATCAGCCGGGGGGAGGAACACTGAAGCTTTCTTT | CSVSAGGRNTEAFF
TRBJ1-1 | TRBV12-3/TRBV12-4 | many | NA | 14 | TGTGCCAGCAGTGTCCGCAGGGGGAACACTGAAGCTTTCTTT | CASSVRRGNTEAFF
TRBJ2-7 | TRBV29-1 | many | NA | 13 | TGCAGCGTCGCCGGGCCAAATCTCCTCGAGCAGTACTTC | CSVAGPNLLEQYF
TRBJ1-2 | TRBV28 | many | TRBD1 | 13 | TGTGCCAGCAGATTCGGACAGGGTCATGGCTACACCTTC | CASRFGQGHGYTF
TRBJ2-4 | TRBV5-6 | NA | NA | 12 | TGTGCCAGCAGCTGGGGGGGCGCCATTCAGTACTTC | CASSWGGAIQYF
TRBJ2-2 | TRBV20-1 | many | NA | 17 | TGCAGTGCTAGGCACTCCCTGGGGCCCCTGAACACCGGGGAGCTGTTTTTT | CSARHSLGPLNTGELFF
TRBJ2-7 | TRBV28 | NA | TRBD2 | 14 | TGTGCCAGCAGCCCACCGCGGGGGTCAAGAGAGCAGTACTTC | CASSPPRGSREQYF
TRBJ2-1 | TRBV5-1 | many | TRBD2 | 16 | TGCGCCAGCAGCACCAGGACTAGCGGGAGCTACAATGAGCAGTTCTTC | CASSTRTSGSYNEQFF
TRBJ2-7 | TRBV4-2 | few | NA | 14 | TGTGCCATGGGCCCCGGGCTCCCCTCCTACGAGCAGTACTTC | CAMGPGLPSYEQYF
TRBJ2-1 | TRBV4-1 | few | NA | 14 | TGCGCCAGCAGCCAAAATGACTATCTTGATGAGCAGTTCTTC | CASSQNDYLDEQFF
TRBJ1-1 | TRBV5-1 | few | NA | 16 | TGCGCCAGCAGCGCCCTCGAGTGGGGCGTCGGCACTGAAGCTTTCTTT | CASSALEWGVGTEAFF
TRBJ2-7 | TRBV2 | many | TRBD1 | 15 | TGTGCCAGCAGTGAATGGGACAGGGGGGTCTACGAGCAGTACTTC | CASSEWDRGVYEQYF
TRBJ2-2 | TRBV20-1 | few | NA | 13 | TGCAGTGCTCAAGGGTTTAGGGCCGGGGAGCTGTTTTTT | CSAQGFRAGELFF
TRBJ2-5 | TRBV18 | NA | TRBD2 | 17 | TGTGCCAGCTCACCTGGACTAGCGGGGGCCCAAAAAGAGACCCAGTACTTC | CASSPGLAGAQKETQYF
TRBJ2-1 | TRBV7-8 | many | NA | 11 | TGTGCCAGCAGCCAGGCAAATGAGCAGTTCTTC | CASSQANEQFF
TRBJ2-2 | TRBV24-1 | many | NA | 15 | TGTGCCACCAGTGATCGAACCGGGACCACCGGGGAGCTGTTTTTT | CATSDRTGTTGELFF
TRBJ1-2 | TRBV28 | many | NA | 12 | TGTGCCAGCAGTTTACTCTTTTATGGCTACACCTTC | CASSLLFYGYTF
TRBJ2-5 | TRBV7-9 | few | TRBD1 | 16 | TGTGCCAGCAGCTTATCTTGGACAGGGGCCAACGAGACCCAGTACTTC | CASSLSWTGANETQYF
TRBJ2-1 | TRBV5-1 | NA | TRBD2 | 17 | TGCGCCAGCAGCTTGGAGGGACTAGCACAAGTCTACAATGAGCAGTTCTTC | CASSLEGLAQVYNEQFF
TRBJ2-3 | TRBV12-3/TRBV12-4 | many | TRBD2 | 15 | TGTGCCAGCAGTCGCGCTAGCGGCAGCACAGATACGCAGTATTTT | CASSRASGSTDTQYF
TRBJ1-5 | TRBV5-1 | many | TRBD1 | 14 | TGCGCCAGCAGCCAGGGGGAAAGGAATCAGCCCCAGCATTTT | CASSQGERNQPQHF
TRBJ1-1 | TRBV12-3/TRBV12-4 | many | NA | 12 | TGTGCCAGCAGTTTGGACCGGAGGGAAGCTTTCTTT | CASSLDRREAFF
TRBJ2-2 | TRBV7-8 | few | NA | 15 | TGTGCCAGCAGCTCCACTGGTCTGGGCACCGGGGAGCTGTTTTTT | CASSSTGLGTGELFF
TRBJ2-7 | TRBV20-1 | NA | TRBD1 | 14 | TGCAGTGCAGGGGGACAGGGAAAAGGCCACGAGCAGTACTTC | CSAGGQGKGHEQYF
TRBJ2-2 | TRBV29-1 | many | TRBD1 | 15 | TGCAGCGTTGGGAAAACAGGGGGCTCCACCGGGGAGCTGTTTTTT | CSVGKTGGSTGELFF
TRBJ1-5 | TRBV20-1 | few | NA | 14 | TGCAGTGCTAGAGATGGAACCGCGTGGGGCCCCCAGCATTTT | CSARDGTAWGPQHF
TRBJ1-5 | TRBV12-3/TRBV12-4 | few | TRBD1 | 14 | TGTGCCAGCAGAGCGACAGGGGCAGGGCAGCCCCAGCATTTT | CASRATGAGQPQHF
TRBJ1-4 | TRBV16 | few | NA | 17 | TGTGCCAGCAGCCAATCCCATTTGGGGGCAACTAATGAAAAACTGTTTTTT | CASSQSHLGATNEKLFF
TRBJ2-2 | TRBV7-2 | many | NA | 14 | TGTGCCAGCTCACGGGACTTACGGTCCGGGGAGCTGTTTTTT | CASSRDLRSGELFF
TRBJ2-3 | TRBV11-2 | many | NA | 17 | TGTGCCAGCAGTCGCACCCACGGACAGATTAATAGAGATACGCAGTATTTT | CASSRTHGQINRDTQYF
TRBJ2-1 | TRBV20-1 | NA | TRBD2 | 16 | TGCAGTGCTAGAGATCCGGGACTAGCGGGCCTCAATGAGCAGTTCTTC | CSARDPGLAGLNEQFF
TRBJ2-5 | TRBV12-3/TRBV12-4 | NA | NA | 16 | TGTGCCAGCAGTTTATATCGGGGACTCGATCAAGAGACCCAGTACTTC | CASSLYRGLDQETQYF
TRBJ1-2 | TRBV28 | few | NA | 13 | TGTGCCAGCACCACGGTCAGCCGATATGGCTACACCTTC | CASTTVSRYGYTF
TRBJ1-1 | TRBV29-1 | NA | NA | 12 | TGCAGCGTTGGCCCCGAAGTCACTGAAGCTTTCTTT | CSVGPEVTEAFF
TRBJ1-4 | TRBV20-1 | few | NA | 13 | TGCAGTGCTCCGTTTTTAACTAATGAAAAACTGTTTTTT | CSAPFLTNEKLFF
TRBJ2-3 | TRBV12-3/TRBV12-4 | many | NA | 13 | TGTGCCAGCAGTTTTACTAGAGCAGATACGCAGTATTTT | CASSFTRADTQYF
TRBJ1-1 | TRBV20-1 | many | NA | 13 | TGCAGTGCTAGACAGGACAGTCAAGACGAAGCTTTCTTT | CSARQDSQDEAFF
TRBJ1-2 | TRBV5-1 | NA | TRBD1 | 15 | TGCGCCAGCAGCTCCCCGGGACAGAGACGTCGGGGCTACACCTTC | CASSSPGQRRRGYTF
TRBJ1-4 | TRBV5-1 | many | NA | 15 | TGCGCCAGCAGCTTGGTGGATTACCGGGAGGAAAAACTGTTTTTT | CASSLVDYREEKLFF
TRBJ2-7 | TRBV18 | many | TRBD2 | 15 | TGTGCCAGCTCACCACCGGTTGGCGGGAGTAACGAGCAGTACTTC | CASSPPVGGSNEQYF
TRBJ1-1 | TRBV20-1 | many | NA | 11 | TGCAGTGCTAGCCACCAGTGGTCGGCTTTCTTT | CSASHQWSAFF
TRBJ2-3 | TRBV20-1 | many | NA | 10 | TGCAGTGCTACTACAGATACGCAGTATTTT | CSATTDTQYF
TRBJ2-7 | TRBV5-1 | many | NA | 13 | TGCGCCAGCAGCTTGAGGTGGGCAGACGAGCAGTACTTC | CASSLRWADEQYF
TRBJ2-3 | TRBV7-9 | few | TRBD2 | 14 | TGTGCCAGCAGACTAGCGGGAGGTAAAGATACGCAGTATTTT | CASRLAGGKDTQYF